The present TCR beta chain was sequenced within a study of blood T cell repertoires in COVID-19. Assay: immunoSEQ multiplex PCR; the TCRdb copy retains only in-frame clones and omits some. The table shows approximately 150,000 clones, with roughly 80% occurring only once. Looked up from germline, CDR1 is MGHDK and CDR2 is SYGVNS. The CDR3 has 16 residues. Trimming at V came to 1 base and at J to 4 bases, leaving 6 bases not matched to a gene. The specimen was PBMCs or T cells enriched from blood (not recorded which). The V and J genes are TRBV25-1 and TRBJ2-1, with TRBD2 matching 8 bases. This sequence originates from a middle-aged woman with acute COVID-19. The CDR3 nucleotides read TGTGCCAGCAGTGAATGGAGCGGGAGCCTGTACAATGAGCAGTTCTTC. Its protein is CASSEWSGSLYNEQFF.